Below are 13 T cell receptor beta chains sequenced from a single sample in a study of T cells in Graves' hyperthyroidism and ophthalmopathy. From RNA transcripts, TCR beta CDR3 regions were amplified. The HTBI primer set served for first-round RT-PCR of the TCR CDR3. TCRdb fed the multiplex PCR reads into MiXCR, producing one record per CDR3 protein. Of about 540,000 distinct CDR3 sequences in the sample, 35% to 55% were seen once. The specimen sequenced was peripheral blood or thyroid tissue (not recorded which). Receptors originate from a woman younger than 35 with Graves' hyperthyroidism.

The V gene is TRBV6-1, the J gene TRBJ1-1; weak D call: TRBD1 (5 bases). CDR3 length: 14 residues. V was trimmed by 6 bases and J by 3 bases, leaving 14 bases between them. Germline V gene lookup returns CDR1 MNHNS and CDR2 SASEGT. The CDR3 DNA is TGTGCCAGCAGCCCAAAGGCAGGGTACACTGAAGCTTTCTTT. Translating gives CASSPKAGYTEAFF.

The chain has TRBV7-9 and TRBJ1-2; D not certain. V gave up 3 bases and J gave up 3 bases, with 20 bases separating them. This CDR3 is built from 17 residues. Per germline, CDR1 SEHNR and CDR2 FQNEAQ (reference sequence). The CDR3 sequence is CASSFIETSPGDYGYTF. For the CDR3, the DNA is TGTGCCAGCAGCTTTATAGAAACGTCCCCCGGGGACTATGGCTACACCTTC.

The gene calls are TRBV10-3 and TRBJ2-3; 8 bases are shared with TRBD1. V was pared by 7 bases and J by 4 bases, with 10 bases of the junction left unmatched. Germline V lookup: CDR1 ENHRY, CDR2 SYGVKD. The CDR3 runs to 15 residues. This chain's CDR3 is CAITTDRGRADTQYF. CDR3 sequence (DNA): TGTGCCATCACTACCGACAGGGGCAGGGCAGATACGCAGTATTTT.

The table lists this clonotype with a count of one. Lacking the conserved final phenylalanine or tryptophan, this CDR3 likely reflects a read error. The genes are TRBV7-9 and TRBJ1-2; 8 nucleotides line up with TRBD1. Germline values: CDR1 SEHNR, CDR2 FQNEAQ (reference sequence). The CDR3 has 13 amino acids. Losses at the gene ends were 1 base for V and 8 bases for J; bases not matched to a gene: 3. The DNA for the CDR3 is TGTGCCAGCAGCTTAGGGACAGGGAGAGGCTACACCCTC. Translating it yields CASSLGTGRGYTL.

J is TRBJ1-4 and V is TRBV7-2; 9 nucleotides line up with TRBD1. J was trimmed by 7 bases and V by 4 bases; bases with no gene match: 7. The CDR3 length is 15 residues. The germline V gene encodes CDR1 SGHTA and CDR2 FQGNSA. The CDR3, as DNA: TGTGCCAGCAGCTCCGGACAGGGGTTGATTGAAAAACTGTTTTTT. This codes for CASSSGQGLIEKLFF.

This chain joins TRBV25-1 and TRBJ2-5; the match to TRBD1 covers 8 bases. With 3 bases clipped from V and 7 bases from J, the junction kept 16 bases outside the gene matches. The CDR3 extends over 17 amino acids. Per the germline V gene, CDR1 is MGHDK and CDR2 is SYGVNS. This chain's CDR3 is CASSEGQGARSGVTQYF. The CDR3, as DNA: TGTGCCAGCAGTGAGGGGCAGGGGGCGAGATCGGGTGTGACCCAGTACTTC.

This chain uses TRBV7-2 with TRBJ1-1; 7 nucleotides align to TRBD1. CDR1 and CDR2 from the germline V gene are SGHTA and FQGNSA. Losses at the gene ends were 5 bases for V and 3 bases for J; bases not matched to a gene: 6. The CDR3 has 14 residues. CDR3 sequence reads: CASSIEGAYTEAFF. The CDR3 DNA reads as TGTGCCAGCAGCATCGAGGGGGCGTACACTGAAGCTTTCTTT.

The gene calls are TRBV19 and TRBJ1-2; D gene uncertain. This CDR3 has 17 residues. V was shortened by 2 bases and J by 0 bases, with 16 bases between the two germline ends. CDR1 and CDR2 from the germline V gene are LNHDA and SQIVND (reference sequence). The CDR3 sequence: CASSINRSAGPNYGYTF. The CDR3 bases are TGTGCCAGTAGTATAAATAGATCGGCAGGACCTAACTATGGCTACACCTTC.

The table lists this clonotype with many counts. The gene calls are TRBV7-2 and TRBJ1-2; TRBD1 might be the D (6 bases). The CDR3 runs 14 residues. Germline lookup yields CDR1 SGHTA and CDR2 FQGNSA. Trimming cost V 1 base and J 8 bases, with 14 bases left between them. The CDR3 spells CASSLVSAGEGYTF. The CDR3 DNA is TGTGCCAGCAGCTTAGTATCGGCAGGGGAAGGCTACACCTTC.

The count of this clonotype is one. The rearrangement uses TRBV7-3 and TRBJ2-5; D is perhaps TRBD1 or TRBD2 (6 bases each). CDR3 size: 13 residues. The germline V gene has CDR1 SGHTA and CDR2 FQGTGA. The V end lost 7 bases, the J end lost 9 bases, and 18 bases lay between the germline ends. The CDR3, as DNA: TGTGCCAGCACCTCGGGGGCGCCGGGGGCCCAGTACTTC. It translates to CASTSGAPGAQYF.

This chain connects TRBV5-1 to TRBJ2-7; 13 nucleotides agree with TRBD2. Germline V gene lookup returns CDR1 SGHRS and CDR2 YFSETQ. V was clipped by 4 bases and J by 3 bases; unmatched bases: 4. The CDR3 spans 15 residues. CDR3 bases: TGCGCCAGCAGCCAACTAGCGGGAGGGGACTACGAGCAGTACTTC. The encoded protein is CASSQLAGGDYEQYF.

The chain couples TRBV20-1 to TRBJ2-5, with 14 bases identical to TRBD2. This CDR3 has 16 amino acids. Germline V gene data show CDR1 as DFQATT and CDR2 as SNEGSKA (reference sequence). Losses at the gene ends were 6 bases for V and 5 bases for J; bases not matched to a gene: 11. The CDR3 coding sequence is TGCAGTGCCGGCCCGGGACTAGCGGGAGACGTTGAGACCCAGTACTTC. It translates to CSAGPGLAGDVETQYF.

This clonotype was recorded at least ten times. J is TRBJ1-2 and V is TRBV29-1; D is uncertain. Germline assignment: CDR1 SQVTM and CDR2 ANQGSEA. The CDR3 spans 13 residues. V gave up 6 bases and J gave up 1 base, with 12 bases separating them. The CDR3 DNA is TGCAGCGTACCCGGACCGAGTAACTATGGCTACACCTTC. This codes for CSVPGPSNYGYTF.